Here is one T cell receptor (beta chain) with its context. The sample originates from a study of cytomegalovirus exposure and HLA in healthy donors. Germline V lookup: CDR1 SGHTA, CDR2 FQGTGA. The CDR3 extends over 14 amino acids. Trimming took 6 bases from V and 7 from J, leaving 18 bases between them. The study ran its PCR with 60 Vbeta and 13 Jbeta primers. The repertoire was sequenced with immunoSEQ multiplex PCR; TCRdb's copy has only in-frame clones and lacks some. Of some 120,000 clones in the sample, under 70% were seen once. V gene TRBV7-3 combines with J gene TRBJ1-2; D call uncertain. Sequencing was carried out using PBMCs. This TCR derives from a man younger than 40 in good health and CMV-seropositive. CDR3 amino acids: CASRPAGDEGGYTF. The CDR3 nucleotides are TGTGCCAGCAGACCAGCCGGAGACGAAGGTGGCTACACCTTC.